This passage covers 7 T cell receptor beta chains from one sample sequenced in a study of shared clonotypes between healthy human individuals. Here immunoSEQ multiplex PCR was the method, and the copy in TCRdb shows in-frame clones only, minus some. The sample holds roughly 2,500,000 clones, under 95% seen once. Material for sequencing was naive CD4+ T cells from PBMCs. Subset here: CD45RA+ positively selected. The receptors were gathered from a man aged 18 to 30 in good health. Some clones in this sample may be carry-over from other donors' samples.

The V gene is TRBV19, the J gene TRBJ2-1, with D perhaps matching TRBD1 (8 bases). The V gene lost 4 bases and the J gene lost 8 bases, with 15 bases spanning the gap. CDR3 length equals 14 residues. CDR1 and CDR2 from the germline V gene are LNHDA and SQIVND (reference sequence). The CDR3 nucleotides read TGTGCCAGTAGTACCCGGACAGGGAGGGATGAGCAGTTCTTC. Translated: CASSTRTGRDEQFF.

This clone was picked up one time. V usage is TRBV4-1 and J usage is TRBJ2-7; weak D call: TRBD2 (5 bases). The germline CDR1 and CDR2 sequences are MGHRA and YSYEKL. V was clipped by 1 base and J by 0 bases, with 13 bases between them. This CDR3 region has 16 residues. This CDR3 is CASSQASSDSSYEQYF. Written as DNA, the CDR3 is TGCGCCAGCAGCCAAGCTAGTAGCGATAGCTCCTACGAGCAGTACTTC.

A word on this clone: Additional DNA sequences in this sample encode the identical CDR3. The chain links TRBV30 to TRBJ2-7; no reliable D call. The ends were cut back, 1 base at V and 4 bases at J, with 5 bases in the middle. The germline gives CDR1 GTSNPN, CDR2 SVGIG (reference sequence). CDR3 length: 11 amino acids. CDR3 sequence: CAWSALYEQYF. CDR3 nucleotide sequence: TGTGCCTGGAGTGCTCTATACGAGCAGTACTTC. Variable domain in full (rest from reference TRBV30 and TRBJ2-7): SQTIHQWPATLVQPVGSPLSLECTVEGTSNPNLYWYRQAAGRGLQLLFYSVGIGQISSEVPQNLSASRPQDRQFILSSKKLLLSDSGFYLCAWSALYEQYFGPGTRLTVT.

The gene calls are TRBV6-1 and TRBJ2-3; no clear D gene. Germline CDR1 reads MNHNS; CDR2 reads SASEGT. V lost 5 bases, J lost 6 bases, and 9 bases lay in between. This CDR3 has 12 amino acids. The CDR3 bases are TGTGCCAGCAGTCTGACACGCGATACGCAGTATTTT. Protein: CASSLTRDTQYF.

This chain connects TRBV7-6 to TRBJ1-1; 7 positions match TRBD1. In germline, CDR1 is SGHVS, CDR2 FNYEAQ. The CDR3 covers 15 residues. Trimming at V came to 5 bases and at J to 5 bases, leaving 11 bases not matched to a gene. Here the CDR3 DNA reads TGTGCCAGCAGCCAAAACAGGGGTGTCCGTACTGAAGCTTTCTTT. It translates to CASSQNRGVRTEAFF.

The chain has TRBV5-1 and TRBJ2-1; 8 nucleotides agree with TRBD2. The germline gives CDR1 SGHRS, CDR2 YFSETQ. The CDR3 sequence is 15 residues long. The V gene end was trimmed by 4 bases and the J gene end by 7 bases; junction bases not matched to a gene: 10. CDR3 loop: CASSPRAGVENEQFF. In nucleotides, the CDR3 is TGCGCCAGCAGCCCGCGAGCGGGAGTGGAAAATGAGCAGTTCTTC.

The chain joins TRBV18 to TRBJ2-3, with TRBD2 identical over 13 bases. Germline values: CDR1 KGHSH, CDR2 LQKENI. There are 18 residues in the CDR3. Trimming at V came to 3 bases and at J to 3 bases, leaving 9 bases not matched to a gene. CDR3 DNA sequence: TGTGCCAGCTCACCGAGGACTAGCGGGAGAGGAGGAACAGATACGCAGTATTTT. As protein: CASSPRTSGRGGTDTQYF.